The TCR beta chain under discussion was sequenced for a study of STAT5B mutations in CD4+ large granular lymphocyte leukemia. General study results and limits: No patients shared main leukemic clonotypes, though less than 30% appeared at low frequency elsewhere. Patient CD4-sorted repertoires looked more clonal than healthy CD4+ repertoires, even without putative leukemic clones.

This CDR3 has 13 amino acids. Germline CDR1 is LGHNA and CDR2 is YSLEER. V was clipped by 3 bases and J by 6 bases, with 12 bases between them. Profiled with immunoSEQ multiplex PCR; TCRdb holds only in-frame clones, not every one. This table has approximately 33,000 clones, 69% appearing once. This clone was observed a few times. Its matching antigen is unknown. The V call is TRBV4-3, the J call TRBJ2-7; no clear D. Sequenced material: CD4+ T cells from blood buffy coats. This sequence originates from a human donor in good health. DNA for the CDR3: TGCGCCAGCAGCCACGGTACTCTGCTCGAGCAGTACTTC. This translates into CASSHGTLLEQYF.